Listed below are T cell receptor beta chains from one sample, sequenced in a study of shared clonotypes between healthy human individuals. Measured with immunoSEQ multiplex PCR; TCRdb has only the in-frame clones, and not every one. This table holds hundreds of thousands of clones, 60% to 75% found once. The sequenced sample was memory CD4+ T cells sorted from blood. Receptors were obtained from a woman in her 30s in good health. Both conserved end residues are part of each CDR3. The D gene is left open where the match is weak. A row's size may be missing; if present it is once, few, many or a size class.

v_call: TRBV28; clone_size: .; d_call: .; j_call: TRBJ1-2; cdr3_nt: TGTGCCAGCAGTCTACAGACAGGCCCCTGGCTCTTC; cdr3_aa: CASSLQTGPWLF
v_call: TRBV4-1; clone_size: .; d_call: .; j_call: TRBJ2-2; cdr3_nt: TGCGCCAGCAGCTCCCGAATTCGCGAAGGGGGGACCGGGGAGCTGTTTTTT; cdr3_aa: CASSSRIREGGTGELFF
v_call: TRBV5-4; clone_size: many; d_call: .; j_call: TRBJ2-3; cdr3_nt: TGTGCCAGCAGCTCCGCCTCTGCAGATACGCAGTATTTT; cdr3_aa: CASSSASADTQYF
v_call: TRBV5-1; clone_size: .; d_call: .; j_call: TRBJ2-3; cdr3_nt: TGCGCCAGCAGCTTTGGGCAGGGTTCGAGCACAGATACGCAGTATTTT; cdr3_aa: CASSFGQGSSTDTQYF
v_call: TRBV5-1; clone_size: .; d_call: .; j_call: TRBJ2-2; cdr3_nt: TGCGCCAGCAGCCTGAGCCCGCCAGGGAACACCGGGGAGCTGTTTTTT; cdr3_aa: CASSLSPPGNTGELFF
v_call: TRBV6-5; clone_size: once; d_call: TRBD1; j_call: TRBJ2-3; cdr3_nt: TGTGCCAGCAGCCCGGGACAGGGGAGGGCAGATACGCAGTATTTT; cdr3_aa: CASSPGQGRADTQYF
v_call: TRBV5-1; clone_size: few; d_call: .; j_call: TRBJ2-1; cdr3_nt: TGCGCCAGCACCGCAGGGATCGGCAATGAGCAGTTCTTC; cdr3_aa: CASTAGIGNEQFF
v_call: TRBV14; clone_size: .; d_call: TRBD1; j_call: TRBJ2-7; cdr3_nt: TGTGCCAGCAGCCCGGGACAGGGACCCTACGAGCAGTACTTC; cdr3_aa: CASSPGQGPYEQYF
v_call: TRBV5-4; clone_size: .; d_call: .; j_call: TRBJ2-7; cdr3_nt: TGTGCCAGCAGCTTGGCGGGCGCAGACTACGAGCAGTACTTC; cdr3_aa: CASSLAGADYEQYF
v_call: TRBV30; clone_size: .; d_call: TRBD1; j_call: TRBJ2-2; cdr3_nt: TGTGCCTGGAGCCGGACAGGGGGCCCCACCGGGGAGCTGTTTTTT; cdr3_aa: CAWSRTGGPTGELFF
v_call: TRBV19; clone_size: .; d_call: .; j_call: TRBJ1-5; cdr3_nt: TGTGCCAGTAGTACCCGACGGACCGATCAGCCCCAGCATTTT; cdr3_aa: CASSTRRTDQPQHF
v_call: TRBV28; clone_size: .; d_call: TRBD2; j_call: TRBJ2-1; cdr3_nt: TGTGCCAGCAGTCTCCTCAGGACTAGCGGGAACAATGAGCAGTTCTTC; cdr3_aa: CASSLLRTSGNNEQFF
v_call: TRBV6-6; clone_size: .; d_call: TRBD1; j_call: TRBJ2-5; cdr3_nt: TGTGCCAGCACCACTGGACAGGGCCAAGAGACCCAGTACTTC; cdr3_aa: CASTTGQGQETQYF
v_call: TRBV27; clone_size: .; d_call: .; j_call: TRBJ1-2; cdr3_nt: TGTGCCAGCAGTTTTAAGCGGGGGACTAACTATGGCTACACCTTC; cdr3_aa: CASSFKRGTNYGYTF
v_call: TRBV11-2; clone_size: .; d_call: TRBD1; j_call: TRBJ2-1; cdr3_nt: TGTGCCAGCAGCTTAGACGGACAGGGGTACGGCAATGAGCAGTTCTTC; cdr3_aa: CASSLDGQGYGNEQFF
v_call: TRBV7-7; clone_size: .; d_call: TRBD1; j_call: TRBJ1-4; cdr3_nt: TGTGCCAGCAGCCGAGACAGGGACGAAAAACTGTTTTTT; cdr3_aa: CASSRDRDEKLFF
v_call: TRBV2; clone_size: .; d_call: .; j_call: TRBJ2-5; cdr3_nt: TGTGCCAGCAGTGAATTGGCAGAGACCCAGTACTTC; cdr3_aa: CASSELAETQYF
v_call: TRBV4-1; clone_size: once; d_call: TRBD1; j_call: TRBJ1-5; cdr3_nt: TGCGCCAGCAGCTCTGCTGACAGGGCGGTCAATCAGCCCCAGCATTTT; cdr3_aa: CASSSADRAVNQPQHF
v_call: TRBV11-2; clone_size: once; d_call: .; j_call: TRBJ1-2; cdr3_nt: TGTGCCAGCAGCCGCGCCCAAGCTCGACAGGTTCCAGGCTACACCTTC; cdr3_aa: CASSRAQARQVPGYTF
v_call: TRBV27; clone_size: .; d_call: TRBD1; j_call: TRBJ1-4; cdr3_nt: TGTGCCAGCAGTTTACTCAACAGGGGCCCGATGGAACTGTTTTTT; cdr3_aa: CASSLLNRGPMELFF
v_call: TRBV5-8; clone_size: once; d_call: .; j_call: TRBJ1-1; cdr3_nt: TGTGCCAGCAGCTTTGGTATGATGGACACTGAAGCTTTCTTT; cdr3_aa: CASSFGMMDTEAFF
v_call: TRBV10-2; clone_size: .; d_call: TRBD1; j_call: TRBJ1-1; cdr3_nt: TGCGCCAGCAGTGAGCAGACAGGGGTGACTGAAGCTTTCTTT; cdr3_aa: CASSEQTGVTEAFF
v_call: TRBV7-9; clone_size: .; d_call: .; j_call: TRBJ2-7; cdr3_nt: TGTGCCAGCAGCTCCAAGACAGGAGTATACGAGCAGTACTTC; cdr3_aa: CASSSKTGVYEQYF
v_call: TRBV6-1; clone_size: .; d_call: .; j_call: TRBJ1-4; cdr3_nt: TGTGCCAGCAAGCCACAGGGCAGTAATGAAAAACTGTTTTTT; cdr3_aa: CASKPQGSNEKLFF
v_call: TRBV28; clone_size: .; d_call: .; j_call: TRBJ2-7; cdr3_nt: TGTGCCAGCAGTTTAGGGGCAAAACCCACCTACGAGCAGTACTTC; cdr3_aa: CASSLGAKPTYEQYF
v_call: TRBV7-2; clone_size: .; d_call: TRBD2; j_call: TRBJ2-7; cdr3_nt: TGTGCCAGCAGCTCCTCGGGACTAGCCTACGAGCAGTACTTC; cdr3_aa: CASSSSGLAYEQYF
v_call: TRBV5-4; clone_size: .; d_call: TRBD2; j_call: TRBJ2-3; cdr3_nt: TGTGCCAGCAGCTTGAAATTAGCGGGAGACACAGATACGCAGTATTTT; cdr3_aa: CASSLKLAGDTDTQYF
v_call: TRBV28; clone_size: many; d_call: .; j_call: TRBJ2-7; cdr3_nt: TGTGCCAGCAGGGGGAGACTCTACGAGCAGTACTTC; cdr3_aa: CASRGRLYEQYF
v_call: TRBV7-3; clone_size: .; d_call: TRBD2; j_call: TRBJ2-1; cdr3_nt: TGTGCCAGCAGCTCGACGGGCGGGAGTCATAACAATGAGCAGTTCTTC; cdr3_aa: CASSSTGGSHNNEQFF
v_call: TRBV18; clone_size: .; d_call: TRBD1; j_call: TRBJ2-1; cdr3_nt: TGTGCCAGCTCACCACCGGACAGGGTGAATGAGCAGTTCTTC; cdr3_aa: CASSPPDRVNEQFF
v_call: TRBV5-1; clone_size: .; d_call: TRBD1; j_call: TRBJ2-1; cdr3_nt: TGCGCCAGCAGTTATGGACAGGGGGCGGGCAATGAGCAGTTCTTC; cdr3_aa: CASSYGQGAGNEQFF
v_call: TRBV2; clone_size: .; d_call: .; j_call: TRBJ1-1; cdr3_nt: TGTGCCAGCCGCCCCCCGGACAATCGGGCAACTGAAGCTTTCTTT; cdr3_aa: CASRPPDNRATEAFF
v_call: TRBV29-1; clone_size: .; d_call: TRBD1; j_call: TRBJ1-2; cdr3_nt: TGCAGCGTCGGCGGACAGGGGTCCTATAACTATGGCTACACCTTC; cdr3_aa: CSVGGQGSYNYGYTF
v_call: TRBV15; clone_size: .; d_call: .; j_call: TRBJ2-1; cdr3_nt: TGTGCCACCAGCAGAGATCGGGGCACCCTAGTGGGTAATGAGCAGTTCTTC; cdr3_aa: CATSRDRGTLVGNEQFF
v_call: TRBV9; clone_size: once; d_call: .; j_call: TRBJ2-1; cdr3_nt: TGTGCCAGCAGCCCGGAGGGAGGGGGCCATGAGCAGTTCTTC; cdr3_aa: CASSPEGGGHEQFF
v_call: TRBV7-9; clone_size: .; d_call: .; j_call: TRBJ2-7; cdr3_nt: TGTGCCAGCAGGCGTACTAGTGGAGTCGGCGAGCAGTACTTC; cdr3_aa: CASRRTSGVGEQYF
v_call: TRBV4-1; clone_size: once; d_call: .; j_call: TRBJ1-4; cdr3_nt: TGCGCCAGCAGCCCGAAATTTTTGACTCGTAATGAAAAACTGTTTTTT; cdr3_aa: CASSPKFLTRNEKLFF
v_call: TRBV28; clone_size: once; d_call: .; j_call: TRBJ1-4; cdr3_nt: TGTGCCAGCAGTTCTGGCGCCGGGATTTTGACGGGAAAACTGTTTTTT; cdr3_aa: CASSSGAGILTGKLFF
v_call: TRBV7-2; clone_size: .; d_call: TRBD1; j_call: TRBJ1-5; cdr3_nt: TGTGCCAGCAGCGCGAGAGGGACAGCCTATAGCAATCAGCCCCAGCATTTT; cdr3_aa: CASSARGTAYSNQPQHF
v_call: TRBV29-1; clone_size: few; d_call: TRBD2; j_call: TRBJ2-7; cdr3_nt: TGCAGCGTCGGATCGACTAGCGGGAGACCCTACGAGCAGTACTTC; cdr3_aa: CSVGSTSGRPYEQYF
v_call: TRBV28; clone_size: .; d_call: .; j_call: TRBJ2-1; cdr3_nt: TGTGCCAGCAGTTTGGTTATGGCCTACAATGAGCAGTTCTTC; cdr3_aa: CASSLVMAYNEQFF
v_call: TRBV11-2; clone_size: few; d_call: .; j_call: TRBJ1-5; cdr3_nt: TGTGCCAGCAGCTTAGACAGGGGAAGAAATCAGCCCCAGCATTTT; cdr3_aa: CASSLDRGRNQPQHF
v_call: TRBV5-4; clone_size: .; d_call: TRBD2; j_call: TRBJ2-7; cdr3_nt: TGTGCCAGCAGCCTGGGGCTAGCGGGACTCGGAAGCGGCTCCGAGCAGTACTTC; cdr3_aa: CASSLGLAGLGSGSEQYF
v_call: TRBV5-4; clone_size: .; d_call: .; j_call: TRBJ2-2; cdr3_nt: TGTGCCAGCAGCCCTCAGTGGGGCGAGGGGACCGGGGAGCTGTTTTTT; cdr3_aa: CASSPQWGEGTGELFF
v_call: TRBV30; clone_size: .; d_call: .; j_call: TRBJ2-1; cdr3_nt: TGTGCCTGGATCCACCCTAGCGACCTTGACAATGAGCAGTTCTTC; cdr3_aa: CAWIHPSDLDNEQFF
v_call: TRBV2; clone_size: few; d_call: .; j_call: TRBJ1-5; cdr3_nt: TGTGCCAGCAGTGAGAACAGGGCGGGGTCGATGGGCAATCAGCCCCAGCATTTT; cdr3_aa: CASSENRAGSMGNQPQHF